This entry describes one T cell receptor beta chain. Its antigen has not been determined. Germline and junction disagree at one end, which may indicate a read error. From cysteine to phenylalanine, the CDR3 is 16 amino acids long. Left in the record is the CDR3 DNA by itself, 48 bases read in frame from the first base. Per the germline V gene, LGHNA is the CDR1 and YSLEER is the CDR2. The approximately 39 donors, aged about 6 to 100 years, were systemically healthy Caucasian individuals from Russia. Roughly 9.5 milliliters of peripheral blood were drawn from each donor into EDTA-treated Vacutainer tubes. Ficoll-Paque density-gradient centrifugation was used to isolate PBMCs, with at least 6.5 million per sample. Total RNA, at least 5 micrograms per sample, was extracted from PBMCs with Trizol reagent. For every donor, an aliquot of PBMCs went through flow cytometry to measure the percentages of naive CD45RAhigh/CD27high T cells.

To prepare the library, 5' RACE was applied. TCRdb lists the instrument as Illumina HiSeq 2500. The second PCR ran for about 6 to 12 cycles and used a J-beta primer mix along with a sample-barcoded 5' primer. A template-switch 5' adaptor carrying 12 random nucleotides introduced a unique molecular identifier onto each TCR beta cDNA molecule. Each sample yielded at least 3 million CDR3-containing paired-end reads. All of the RNA was converted into first-strand cDNA using the Mint cDNA synthesis kit, with a TRBC-specific oligonucleotide serving as the primer. All cDNA was treated with uracil-DNA glycosylase and then went through a first 18-cycle PCR with the universal primers M1SS and BC2_uni_R. Processing in the source paper ran as follows. Each sample was normalized by randomly selecting 1 million high-quality reads, each carrying a distinct molecular identifier. Instead of being binned into consensus sequences, reads that shared molecular identifiers were thrown out. MiTCR, with a Q25 quality threshold and the strictest error-elimination algorithm, was used for CDR3 identification, clonotype clustering and error correction. A nonparametric unseen species model with Euler transformation was used to estimate lower-bound total TCR beta diversity. The public reads were reprocessed in TCRdb via fastp at Q25 and MiXCR, keeping in-frame beta chains. CDR3 protein duplicates are merged, each entry listing the most common genes and DNA. The V and J calls shown here were made by TCRdb, not taken from the authors' results. The sample table records 900,000 to 950,000 distinct CDR3 sequences; under 35% of these occur just once. Roughly 10% of the sample comes from the top ten.

The data are from a study of blood T cells in healthy people across ages (dated by TCRdb to the mid-2010s). The study in broad terms: In model experiments, template switching captured about one uniquely barcoded TCR beta cDNA molecule for every two T cells. Using deep sequencing normalized with unique cDNA molecular identifiers, the study measured how TCR beta repertoire diversity changes with age. Donors were grouped into four age groups: young (average roughly 17 years), middle-aged (around 39), aged (around 66) and long-lived (82). Two additional independent replicas of 1 million unique cDNA reads from the same blood draw were analyzed for two donors (one aged 18 to 30 and one aged 80 or older).

Here is what the overall study found, with its caveats: Donor CMV infection status was unknown, potentially confounding age-related changes in expanded clonotypes. Compared with the aged group, more naive CD4+ T cells, fewer expanded clones and increased TCR diversity were shown by the long-lived group, suggesting age selection. As age increased, observed TCR beta diversity per million T cells dropped in a roughly linear way, and a significant reduction was already evident by age 40. There was a strong correlation between observed TCR beta diversity and the percentage of naive T cells measured by flow cytometry. Estimates of total diversity based on one million sequenced T cells were considered lower bounds and underestimates. Since profiling was done on bulk unsorted PBMCs, naive and antigen-experienced compartments could not be conclusively compared.

The same data also went into a second study, on T cells of mothers and their children. Drawing on the second study: Donors were nine systemically healthy Caucasian individuals: three mothers and their six children. cDNA synthesis used all of the extracted RNA, with roughly 1.5 ug of RNA in each 15 ul reaction. In the second PCR, the M1S primer introduced both the sample barcodes and 2-4 random nucleotides. Over 9.5 million TCR beta CDR3 reads were obtained for each mother, and some 3.1 million reads were obtained for each child. Thymic selection similarly shapes TCR recombination output in related and unrelated pairs, with minor effect from inherited differences. Normalized repertoire overlap was always slightly but never significantly higher in related than unrelated mother-child pairs. Persistent microchimeric T cell clones were not detected, at a sensitivity of about 100 clones per million clonotypes. Deep NGS was used in the study to compare the TCR beta repertoires of mothers and children and to look for features that separate related mother-child pairs from unrelated individuals. The mean age was roughly 44 +/- 4 years for the mothers and around 11 +/- 4 years for the children. After adapters were ligated using NEBNext reagents, the libraries underwent 100+100 nt paired-end sequencing on an Illumina HiSeq 2000. Mother and child libraries were prepared a month apart and sequenced in separate runs to prevent cross-contamination. Between roughly 500,000 and 2,300,000 distinct TCR beta clonotypes were identified per donor. Naive TCR beta clonotypes were estimated from low-frequency clonotypes matched to each donor's FACS-determined naive share, without sorting.

Sample: blood. The sequence derives from a middle-aged woman in good health. This sequence uses TRBV4-3 and TRBJ2-7; TRBD1 agrees with 9 junctional bases. Here is the DNA: TGCGCCAGCAGCCAAGAGCGCGGGACAGGGACGAGCGAGCTGTACTTC. Its coded protein is CASSQERGTGTSELYF.